This TCR beta chain stems from a study of technical replicates of blood from a handful of donors. Measured with immunoSEQ multiplex PCR; TCRdb has only the in-frame clones, and not every one. Of around 78,000 clones in the sample, approximately 95% were seen once. The CDR3 extends over 14 amino acids. V was clipped by 3 bases and J by 7 bases, with 11 bases between them. Germline loops: CDR1 SGDLS, CDR2 YYNGEE. V gene TRBV9 combines with J gene TRBJ1-6; D is possibly TRBD1 (6 bases). This receptor was identified in a human donor in good health. Sequenced sample: T cells isolated from PBMCs. The CDR3 spells CASSDTGWNSPLHF. CDR3 bases: TGTGCCAGCAGCGACACAGGGTGGAATTCACCCCTCCACTTT.